This TCR beta chain was identified during a study of T-cell memory formation after mild COVID-19. Study-wide context: Clustering of TCRs was largely donor specific.

The table lists this clonotype with a few counts. The antigen is unknown. TCRdb analysed the 5' RACE reads with MiXCR anew, one entry per CDR3 protein. The sample contains some 310,000 distinct CDR3 sequences, approximately 22% of which appear only once. Whole-study findings and limits: The study found balanced CD4/CD8 in clones contracting day 15 to 85 and a CD4+ lean in later expanders. Second-wave clones that peaked on day 37 lacked confirmed SARS-CoV-2 specificity. Cross-reactive memory apparently joined, as some responding clones appeared in pre-infection memory.

V gave up 6 bases and J gave up 5 bases; unmatched junction bases: 3. The CDR3 has 13 amino acids. The TCR originated in a man younger than 35 who had mild COVID-19 (a few samples of this study predate the infection). Cell type and time point are not known. The sequenced sample consisted of PBMCs or a T cell subset sorted from them (not recorded which). This chain connects TRBV12-3 or TRBV12-4 to TRBJ1-5; 8 bases fit TRBD1. This chain's CDR3 is CASRDRDYQPQHF. Here the CDR3 DNA reads TGTGCCAGCAGGGACAGGGATTATCAGCCCCAGCATTTT.